This T cell receptor beta chain stems from a study of human T cells and chemical hapten exposure. The starting material, unfractionated whole blood, was used for total RNA extraction. V was clipped by 3 bases and J by 4 bases, with 12 bases between them. CDR1 is LNHDA and CDR2 is SQIVND in the germline V gene (reference sequence). This CDR3 has 14 residues. Via MiXCR, TCRdb re-called the 5' RACE reads, giving one row per CDR3 protein. The sample has 80,000 or so distinct CDR3 sequences, approximately 15% seen once. The genes are TRBV19 and TRBJ1-2; perhaps TRBD1 as D (5 bases). The TCR originated in a female donor in good health. This CDR3 is CASSMGDFGYGYTF. The CDR3 coding sequence is TGTGCCAGTAGTATGGGGGATTTTGGCTATGGCTACACCTTC.